This is a list of T cell receptor beta chains from one sample in a study of OX40 agonist ivuxolimab in advanced cancers. The method was immunoSEQ multiplex PCR; TCRdb's version includes in-frame clones alone and lacks a portion of them. The sample contains 90,000 or so clones, under 95% of which appear only once. Sequences were derived from CD4+ or CD8+ T cells sorted from blood, sampled in a trial of the OX40 agonist ivuxolimab. The receptors derive from an adult with an advanced solid tumor such as melanoma, head and neck, liver or kidney cancer. Both conserved end residues are part of each CDR3. The order of the fields is J gene, V gene, CDR3 protein.

J: TRBJ1-1
V: TRBV10-3
CDR3: CAITSSTGTEAFF

J: TRBJ1-3
V: TRBV10-3
CDR3: CAISSDVPSGNTIYF

J: TRBJ2-7
V: TRBV5-8
CDR3: CASSPPRVPYEQYF

J: TRBJ1-1
V: TRBV5-4
CDR3: CASSLDILGVTEAFF

J: TRBJ2-5
V: TRBV15
CDR3: CATTRASGAGETQYF

J: TRBJ2-1
V: TRBV27
CDR3: CASSLRTSVGEQFF

J: TRBJ2-1
V: TRBV27
CDR3: CASSPHPRRTSSYNEQFF

J: TRBJ1-1
V: TRBV5-1
CDR3: CASSFWMNTEAFF

J: TRBJ2-3
V: TRBV7-2
CDR3: CASSPAREREPDTQYF

J: TRBJ2-3
V: TRBV4-3
CDR3: CASSQGSGLAGPDTQYF